The source of this T cell receptor beta chain is a study of cytomegalovirus exposure and HLA in healthy donors. General study points: Later analysis found that TCR beta chains associated with HLA were more clonally expanded than other, equally common chains. Judged likely to be a sequencing artifact was a cluster of highly shared sequence variants.

This clone appeared once. The target antigen is unknown. PCR involved 60 Vbeta and 13 Jbeta primers. Clones were read by immunoSEQ multiplex PCR, and TCRdb kept only the in-frame ones, dropping some. The data contain around 160,000 clones, 68% of them seen just once; the ten biggest clones take up around 3%. Germline CDR1 SGHTA, CDR2 FQGTGA. CDR3 length: 15 amino acids. V was clipped by 2 bases and J by 4 bases, with 11 bases between them. V and J are TRBV7-3 and TRBJ2-2; D uncertain. The clonotype originates from a middle-aged woman in good health and CMV-seropositive. Sequences were obtained from PBMCs. The CDR3 region is CASSLVPVTTGELFF. CDR3 nucleotides: TGTGCCAGCAGCTTAGTTCCAGTCACCACCGGGGAGCTGTTTTTT. Filled out from reference TRBV7-3 and TRBJ2-2, the complete variable domain reads GAGVSQTPSNKVTEKGKYVELRCDPISGHTALYWYRQSLGQGPEFLIYFQGTGAADDSGLPNDRFFAVRPEGSVSTLKIQRTERGDSAVYLCASSLVPVTTGELFFGEGSRLTVL.